These T cell receptor beta chains were read from a single sample in a study of T cell repertoires in cytomegalovirus infection. Each CDR3 protein gets one entry after TCRdb re-called the reads with MiXCR. The table records about 260,000 distinct CDR3 sequences, approximately 10% of them present only once. Sample: PBMCs. These receptors were collected from a human donor in good health (CMV status not recorded). Some clones in this sample may be carry-over from other donors' samples. CDR3s include the opening cysteine and the closing phenylalanine or tryptophan. The D gene is left open where the match is weak. Clone size appears in some rows only: once, few, many, or a class for an expanded clone.

J: TRBJ1-6
size: many
V: TRBV7-4
D: -
DNA: TGTGCCAGCAGCCCTTTTGGGGGGTCCTATAATTCACCCCTCCACTTT
CDR3: CASSPFGGSYNSPLHF

J: TRBJ2-5
size: many
V: TRBV12-3/TRBV12-4
D: -
DNA: TGTGCCAGCAGTTTTTTAAACCGGGGCCGAGAGACCCAGTACTTC
CDR3: CASSFLNRGRETQYF

J: TRBJ1-2
size: many
V: TRBV7-2
D: -
DNA: TGTGCCAGCAGCTTAGATAGGACATTCCCCGCTGGTGGCTACACCTTC
CDR3: CASSLDRTFPAGGYTF

J: TRBJ2-5
size: many
V: TRBV11-3
D: -
DNA: TGTGCCAGCAGCCAATATCGGGACAGCAGGGAGGGAGAGACCCAGTACTTC
CDR3: CASSQYRDSREGETQYF

J: TRBJ2-1
size: few
V: TRBV19
D: -
DNA: TGTGCCAGTAACGATCGGGGGTTGAGGCACAATGAGCAGTTCTTC
CDR3: CASNDRGLRHNEQFF

J: TRBJ2-6
size: -
V: TRBV12-3/TRBV12-4
D: -
DNA: TGTGCCAGCAATTCCAGCTCTGGGGCCAACGTCCTGACTTTC
CDR3: CASNSSSGANVLTF

J: TRBJ2-7
size: -
V: TRBV10-3
D: -
DNA: TGTGCCATCAGTGACCGGGCCACTGGGTCCTACGAGCAGTACTTC
CDR3: CAISDRATGSYEQYF

J: TRBJ2-3
size: -
V: TRBV6-2/TRBV6-3
D: -
DNA: TGTGCCAGCAGTTACCCCGATACGCAGTATTTT
CDR3: CASSYPDTQYF

J: TRBJ1-2
size: -
V: TRBV6-6
D: TRBD1
DNA: TGTGCCAGCAGTTACGGGACAGGGGGTGGAGATGGCTACACCTTC
CDR3: CASSYGTGGGDGYTF

J: TRBJ1-2
size: -
V: TRBV7-3
D: -
DNA: TGTGCCAGCAGCCCCCGGGGGGCCGAAAACTATGGCTACACCTTC
CDR3: CASSPRGAENYGYTF

J: TRBJ1-3
size: -
V: TRBV12-3/TRBV12-4
D: -
DNA: TGTGCCAGCACCAAGACAGCAGCTGGAAACACCATATATTTT
CDR3: CASTKTAAGNTIYF

J: TRBJ1-5
size: many
V: TRBV6-2/TRBV6-3
D: TRBD1
DNA: TGTGCCAGCAGTTACGACAGGGGCAATCAGCCCCAGCATTTT
CDR3: CASSYDRGNQPQHF

J: TRBJ1-1
size: many
V: TRBV7-3
D: TRBD1
DNA: TGTGCCAGCAGCTCAGGGGGTCTGGGGACTGAAGCTTTCTTT
CDR3: CASSSGGLGTEAFF

J: TRBJ1-3
size: many
V: TRBV7-8
D: -
DNA: TGTGCCAGCAGCTTAGGCAGGGGCAAAGGAAACACCATATATTTT
CDR3: CASSLGRGKGNTIYF

J: TRBJ2-3
size: many
V: TRBV7-2
D: TRBD1
DNA: TGTGCCAGCAGCTTAGCTCGTGGCACGACAGGGGGCACAGATACGCAGTATTTT
CDR3: CASSLARGTTGGTDTQYF

J: TRBJ1-4
size: -
V: TRBV20-1
D: -
DNA: TGCAGTGCTAGACCTATCAGGACAACTAATGAAAAACTGTTTTTT
CDR3: CSARPIRTTNEKLFF

J: TRBJ2-1
size: many
V: TRBV7-2
D: TRBD1
DNA: TGTGCCAGCAGATATGACAGGGCCCTTTACAATGAGCAGTTCTTC
CDR3: CASRYDRALYNEQFF

J: TRBJ2-5
size: many
V: TRBV6-5
D: -
DNA: TGTGCCAGCAGCCCCATGAGGACAGCTCCGGGGGAGACCCAGTACTTC
CDR3: CASSPMRTAPGETQYF

J: TRBJ2-2
size: -
V: TRBV14
D: -
DNA: TGTGCCAGCAGCCAAGTAAAGAATCCCATCGGGGAGCTGTTTTTT
CDR3: CASSQVKNPIGELFF

J: TRBJ1-2
size: many
V: TRBV28
D: -
DNA: TGTGCCAGCAGTTATCGTAACTATGGCTACACCTTC
CDR3: CASSYRNYGYTF

J: TRBJ1-2
size: few
V: TRBV5-6
D: -
DNA: TGTGCCAGCAGCTTCTGGGGGCGAGTAGGTGGCTACACCTTC
CDR3: CASSFWGRVGGYTF

J: TRBJ1-6
size: many
V: TRBV7-2
D: -
DNA: TGTGCCAGCAGCCGCCGCCCGGGCGGGTATAATTCACCCCTCCACTTT
CDR3: CASSRRPGGYNSPLHF

J: TRBJ1-5
size: once
V: TRBV30
D: -
DNA: TGTGCCTGGAGTGTCAACAGCAATCAGCCCCAGCATTTT
CDR3: CAWSVNSNQPQHF

J: TRBJ2-2
size: many
V: TRBV11-2
D: TRBD2
DNA: TGTGCCGGCGCCCTAGCGGGAGGGTACGGGGGAACCGGGGAGCTGTTTTTT
CDR3: CAGALAGGYGGTGELFF

J: TRBJ2-7
size: -
V: TRBV19
D: -
DNA: TGTGCCAGTAGTAGCCTTGGGGCCTACGAGCAGTACTTC
CDR3: CASSSLGAYEQYF

J: TRBJ2-1
size: many
V: TRBV7-2
D: -
DNA: TGTGCCAGCAGCTTAGAAATAGCGGAGAGCTCCTACAATGAGCAGTTCTTC
CDR3: CASSLEIAESSYNEQFF

J: TRBJ2-7
size: many
V: TRBV7-9
D: TRBD1
DNA: TGTGCCAGCATTCCGGGACAGGGGGCTAAGGACGACCTCTGGGAGCAGTACTTC
CDR3: CASIPGQGAKDDLWEQYF

J: TRBJ2-1
size: many
V: TRBV7-2
D: -
DNA: TGTGCCAGCAGCTTCTATGGGGGAGGGGGCTCCTACAATGAGCAGTTCTTC
CDR3: CASSFYGGGGSYNEQFF

J: TRBJ2-3
size: many
V: TRBV7-2
D: TRBD2
DNA: TGTGCCAGCAGCTTCGGACTAGCGGGGGGGACAGATACGCAGTATTTT
CDR3: CASSFGLAGGTDTQYF

J: TRBJ2-6
size: few
V: TRBV2
D: -
DNA: TGTGCCAGCAACCGAGAGGGCCCTGGGGCCAACGTCCTGACTTTC
CDR3: CASNREGPGANVLTF

J: TRBJ1-3
size: many
V: TRBV11-3
D: -
DNA: TGTGCCAGCAGCTTCGGCGGACAATCTGGAAACACCATATATTTT
CDR3: CASSFGGQSGNTIYF